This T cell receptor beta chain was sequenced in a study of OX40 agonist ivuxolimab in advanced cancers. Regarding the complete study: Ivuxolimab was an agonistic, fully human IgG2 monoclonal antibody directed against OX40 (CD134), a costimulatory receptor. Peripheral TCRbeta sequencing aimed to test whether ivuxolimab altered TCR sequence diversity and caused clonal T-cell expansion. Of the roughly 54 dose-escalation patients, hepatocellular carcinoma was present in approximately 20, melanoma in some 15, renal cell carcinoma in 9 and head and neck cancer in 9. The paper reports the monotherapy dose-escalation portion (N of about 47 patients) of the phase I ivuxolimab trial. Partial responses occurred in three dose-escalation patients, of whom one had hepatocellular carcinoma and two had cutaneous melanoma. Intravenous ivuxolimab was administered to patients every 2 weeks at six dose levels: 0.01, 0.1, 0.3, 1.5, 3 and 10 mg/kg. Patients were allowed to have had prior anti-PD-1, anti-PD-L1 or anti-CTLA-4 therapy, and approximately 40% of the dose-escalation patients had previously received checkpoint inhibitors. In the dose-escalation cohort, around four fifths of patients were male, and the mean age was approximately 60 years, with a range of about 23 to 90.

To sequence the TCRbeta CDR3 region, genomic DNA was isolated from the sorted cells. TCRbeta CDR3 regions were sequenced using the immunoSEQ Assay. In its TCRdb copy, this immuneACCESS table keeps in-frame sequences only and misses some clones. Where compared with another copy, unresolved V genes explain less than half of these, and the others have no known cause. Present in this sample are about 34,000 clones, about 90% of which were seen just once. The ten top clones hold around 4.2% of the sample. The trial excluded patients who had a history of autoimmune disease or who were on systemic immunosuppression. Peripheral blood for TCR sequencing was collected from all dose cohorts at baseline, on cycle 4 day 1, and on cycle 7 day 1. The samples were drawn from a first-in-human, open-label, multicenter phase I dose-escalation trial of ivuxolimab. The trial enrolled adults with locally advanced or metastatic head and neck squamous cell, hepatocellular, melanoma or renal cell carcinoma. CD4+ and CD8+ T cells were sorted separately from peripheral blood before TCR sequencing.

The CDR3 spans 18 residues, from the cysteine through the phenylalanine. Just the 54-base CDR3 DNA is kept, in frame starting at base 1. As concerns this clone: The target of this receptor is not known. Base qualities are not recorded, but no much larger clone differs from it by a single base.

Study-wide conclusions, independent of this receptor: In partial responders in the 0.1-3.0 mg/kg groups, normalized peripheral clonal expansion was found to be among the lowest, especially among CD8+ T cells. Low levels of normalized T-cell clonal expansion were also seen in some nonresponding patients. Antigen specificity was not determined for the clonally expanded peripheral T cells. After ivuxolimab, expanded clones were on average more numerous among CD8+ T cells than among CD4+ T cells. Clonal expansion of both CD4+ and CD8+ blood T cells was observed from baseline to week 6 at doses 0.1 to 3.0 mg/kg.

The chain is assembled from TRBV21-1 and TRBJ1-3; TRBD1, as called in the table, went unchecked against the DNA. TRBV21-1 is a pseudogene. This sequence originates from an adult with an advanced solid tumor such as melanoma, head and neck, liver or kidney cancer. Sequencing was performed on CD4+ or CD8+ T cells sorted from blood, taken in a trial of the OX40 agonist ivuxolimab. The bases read TGTGCCAGCAGCAAATGTCAGTACAGGATTCACTCTGGAAACACCATATATTTT. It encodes CASSKCQYRIHSGNTIYF.